These 6 T cell receptor beta chains came from one sample sequenced in a study of cytomegalovirus exposure and HLA in healthy donors. PCR was performed using 60 Vbeta and 13 Jbeta primers. The table came from immunoSEQ multiplex PCR; TCRdb's copy has only in-frame clones and leaves some out. The table shows about 170,000 clones, with 65% to 90% occurring only once. The sample comprised PBMCs. The receptors originated from a male donor in good health and CMV-seronegative.

A few counts support this clone. The chain joins TRBV4-2 to TRBJ1-2, with D unresolved. Deletions cut 4 bases from V and 2 bases from J, with 11 bases between. Germline-derived CDR1 and CDR2 are LGHNA and YNFKEQ. This CDR3 has 14 amino acids. The CDR3 protein is CASSRDRVNYGYTF. CDR3 bases: TGTGCCAGCAGCCGCGATCGGGTGAACTATGGCTACACCTTC.

The J gene is TRBJ2-5, the V gene TRBV5-1; no firm D call. CDR3 size: 15 residues. In germline, CDR1 is SGHRS, CDR2 YFSETQ. Trimming stripped 2 bases from V and 2 bases from J, with 13 bases between. The CDR3 coding sequence is TGCGCCAGCAGCTTCCCCCTTAGGAGACAAGAGACCCAGTACTTC. It yields the protein CASSFPLRRQETQYF.

The chain carries TRBV25-1 and TRBJ2-2, with D possibly matching TRBD2 (6 bases). Germline V gene sequence: CDR1 MGHDK, CDR2 SYGVNS. The CDR3 consists of 15 residues. Between the trimmed V and J ends, which lost 7 bases and 1 base, there was a span of 13 bases. The CDR3 DNA sequence: TGTGCCAGCACCCCCGCGGGAAGGAACACCGGGGAGCTGTTTTTT. Protein product: CASTPAGRNTGELFF.

In this sample, this clone turned up a few times. This chain connects TRBV7-2 to TRBJ2-3, with D unresolved. The CDR3 has 12 amino acids. Trimming removed 4 bases at V and 8 bases at J, with 10 bases between. The germline CDR1 and CDR2 sequences are SGHTA and FQGNSA. Written as DNA, the CDR3 is TGTGCCAGCAGCTCGAGTGGTGGTACGCAGTATTTT. This translates into CASSSSGGTQYF.

This chain uses TRBV7-8 with TRBJ1-2; TRBD1 matches 10 bases. The CDR3 runs 15 residues. CDR1 SGHVS and CDR2 FQNEAQ come from the germline V gene. The junction had 11 bases not matched to a gene; V was cut back by 5 bases and J by 8 bases. The CDR3 nucleotides are TGTGCCAGCAGCGGTCCGGGACAGGGGCTCTGGGGCTACACCTTC. Protein: CASSGPGQGLWGYTF.

The chain is built from TRBV30 and TRBJ1-4; 10 bases line up with TRBD1. The CDR3 loop spans 15 amino acids. V lost 3 bases, J lost 6 bases, and 7 bases stayed unmatched. CDR1 is GTSNPN and CDR2 is SVGIG in the germline V gene (reference sequence). This chain's CDR3 is CAWSRGQGGDEKLFF. CDR3 bases: TGTGCCTGGAGCCGAGGACAGGGGGGAGATGAAAAACTGTTTTTT.